Following are 12 T cell receptor beta chains from one sample sequenced in a study of cytomegalovirus exposure and HLA in healthy donors (dated by TCRdb to between 2016 and 2019). Libraries were constructed by the immunoSEQ multiplex PCR assay. For the multiplex PCR, a mixture combining 60 forward primers for TCR Vbeta segments and 13 reverse primers for TCR Jbeta segments was used. In TCRdb, the immuneACCESS table is reduced to in-frame sequences with V and J assigned. These tables do not hold every clone; where another copy was compared, an unresolved V gene accounts for under half, and the others remain unexplained. This sample's table carries about 130,000 clones. The biggest ten clones account for less than 2.5% of the sample. The sequenced sample consisted of PBMCs. These receptors came from a woman aged 55-75 years in good health and CMV-seronegative.

This chain links TRBV5-1 with TRBJ2-3; D possibly corresponds to TRBD1 (6 bases). This CDR3 is built from 14 residues. Germline CDR1 is SGHRS and CDR2 is YFSETQ. V lost 5 bases to trimming and J lost 1 base, with 11 bases between them. The CDR3 loop reads CASRGDIGTDTQYF. As DNA, the CDR3 is TGCGCCAGCAGGGGGGACATCGGCACAGATACGCAGTATTTT.

The CDR3 here is CASSKPALAGTGFKPQHF. For the CDR3, the DNA is TGTGCCAGTAGTAAGCCCGCCTTAGCCGGGACAGGGTTTAAGCCCCAGCATTTT. This chain joins TRBV19 and TRBJ1-5; 9 nucleotides match TRBD1. The CDR3 contains 18 residues. Germline V lookup: CDR1 LNHDA, CDR2 SQIVND (reference sequence). V lost 4 bases to trimming and J lost 8 bases; unmatched junction nucleotides: 18.

This rearrangement joins TRBV4-2 to TRBJ1-1; TRBD1 agrees at 10 bases. Germline loops: CDR1 LGHNA, CDR2 YNFKEQ. CDR3 size: 16 residues. With 4 bases clipped from V and 1 base from J, the junction kept 6 bases outside the gene matches. The CDR3 bases are TGTGCCAGCAGCCGATCGGGACAGGGGACGAACACTGAAGCTTTCTTT. This gives the protein CASSRSGQGTNTEAFF.

This chain links TRBV14 with TRBJ2-5; 7 nucleotides agree with TRBD1. The J call may be wrong; the DNA end is better matched by TRBJ2-7. The CDR3 runs to 14 residues. Germline-derived CDR1 and CDR2 are SGHDN and FVKESK. The CDR3: CASSRAGTEYEQYF. The CDR3 DNA is TGTGCCAGCAGCCGCGCCGGGACAGAATACGAGCAGTACTTC.

The J gene is TRBJ1-1, the V gene TRBV4-1; TRBD1 might be the D (6 bases). Germline values: CDR1 MGHRA, CDR2 YSYEKL. V was clipped by 4 bases and J by 5 bases, with 26 bases between them. The CDR3 runs to 18 residues. The CDR3 DNA sequence: TGCGCCAGCAGCCCCACAAAGGGGGTGACAGGCTGGGGTACTGAAGCTTTCTTT. Translating it yields CASSPTKGVTGWGTEAFF.

The chain is built from TRBV19 and TRBJ2-1; TRBD2 matches at 8 bases. Looked up from germline, CDR1 is LNHDA and CDR2 is SQIVND (reference sequence). The junction had 3 bases not matched to a gene; V was cut back by 4 bases and J by 13 bases. The CDR3 is made up of 11 amino acids. The DNA for the CDR3 is TGTGCCAGTAGTAACGGGAGGGTCCAGTTCTTC. It is translated as CASSNGRVQFF.

The gene calls are TRBV6-5 and TRBJ1-2; a weak D match, TRBD1 (5 bases). Germline CDR1 and CDR2: MNHEY and SVGAGI. The CDR3 spans 12 residues. The V gene lost 6 bases and the J gene lost 3 bases, with 8 bases spanning the gap. The CDR3 coding sequence is TGTGCCAGCAGGACAGCAGACTATGGCTACACCTTC. It is translated as CASRTADYGYTF.

The genes are TRBV7-2 and TRBJ2-7, with D perhaps matching TRBD1 (5 bases). Germline V lookup: CDR1 SGHTA, CDR2 FQGNSA. This CDR3 spans 13 amino acids. Trimming took 5 bases from V and 7 from J, leaving 15 bases between them. As DNA, the CDR3 is TGTGCCAGCAGCCCCGGACAAGGGTTAGAGCAGTACTTC. Its translation: CASSPGQGLEQYF.

The chain is built from TRBV6-6 and TRBJ2-3; TRBD2 aligns across 8 bases. CDR3 size: 15 residues. Germline CDR1 MNHNY, CDR2 SVGAGI (reference sequence). With V trimmed by 6 bases and J by 2 bases, 7 bases remained unmatched. CDR3 protein: CASRKRERLTDTQYF. The CDR3 nucleotides read TGTGCCAGCAGAAAGCGGGAGAGACTCACAGATACGCAGTATTTT.

This rearrangement joins TRBV19 to TRBJ2-1, with TRBD2 identical over 8 bases. Germline-derived CDR1 and CDR2 are LNHDA and SQIVND (reference sequence). Losses at the gene ends were 3 bases for V and 2 bases for J; bases not matched to a gene: 6. This CDR3 spans 16 amino acids. CDR3 protein: CASSIQAGVPYNEQFF. The CDR3 DNA sequence: TGTGCCAGTAGTATCCAAGCGGGGGTACCCTACAATGAGCAGTTCTTC.

In DNA form, the CDR3 reads TGCGCCAGCAGCTTGGACAGTTCGAACACCGGGGAGCTGTTTTTT. Encoded protein: CASSLDSSNTGELFF. V gene TRBV5-1 combines with J gene TRBJ2-2, with D uncertain. The V end was cut by 0 bases, the J end by 0 bases, with 6 bases between. Germline V gene sequence: CDR1 SGHRS, CDR2 YFSETQ. This CDR3 region has 15 residues. Supplemented by reference TRBV5-1 and TRBJ2-2, the full variable domain reads KAGVTQTPRYLIKTRGQQVTLSCSPISGHRSVSWYQQTPGQGLQFLFEYFSETQRNKGNFPGRFSGRQFSNSRSEMNVSTLELGDSALYLCASSLDSSNTGELFFGEGSRLTVL.

This CDR3 is CSVEEGGGQNTEAFF. The CDR3 coding sequence is TGCAGCGTTGAAGAGGGGGGGGGACAAAACACTGAAGCTTTCTTT. The chain joins TRBV29-1 to TRBJ1-1; possible D gene TRBD1, 6 bases. Germline V gene sequence: CDR1 SQVTM, CDR2 ANQGSEA. V lost 0 bases and J lost 2, with 13 bases in between. This CDR3 has 15 residues. The entire variable domain, with the rest obtained from reference TRBV29-1 and TRBJ1-1, is as follows: SAVISQKPSRDICQRGTSLTIQCQVDSQVTMMFWYRQQPGQSLTLIATANQGSEATYESGFVIDKFPISRPNLTFSTLTVSNMSPEDSSIYLCSVEEGGGQNTEAFFGQGTRLTVV.